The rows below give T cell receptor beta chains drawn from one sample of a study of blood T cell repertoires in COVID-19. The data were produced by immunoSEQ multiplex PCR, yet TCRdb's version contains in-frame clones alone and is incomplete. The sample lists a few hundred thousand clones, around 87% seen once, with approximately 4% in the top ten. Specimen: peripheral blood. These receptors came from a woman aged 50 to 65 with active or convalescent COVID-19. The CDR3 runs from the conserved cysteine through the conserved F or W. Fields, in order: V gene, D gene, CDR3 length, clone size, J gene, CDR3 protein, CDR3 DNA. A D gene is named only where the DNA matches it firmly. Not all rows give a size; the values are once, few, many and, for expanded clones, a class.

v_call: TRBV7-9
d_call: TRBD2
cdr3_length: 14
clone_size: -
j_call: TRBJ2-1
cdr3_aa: CASSRLAGGYEQFF
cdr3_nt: TGTGCCAGCAGCCGGCTGGCGGGAGGATATGAGCAGTTCTTC

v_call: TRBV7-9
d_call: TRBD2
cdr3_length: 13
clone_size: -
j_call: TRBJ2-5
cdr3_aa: CASSFMGGETQYF
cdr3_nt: TGTGCCAGCAGCTTCATGGGAGGGGAGACCCAGTACTTC

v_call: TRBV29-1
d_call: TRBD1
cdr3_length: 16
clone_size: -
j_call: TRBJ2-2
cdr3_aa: CSVKTRDRGSTGELFF
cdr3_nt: TGCAGCGTTAAAACCCGGGACAGGGGATCCACCGGGGAGCTGTTTTTT

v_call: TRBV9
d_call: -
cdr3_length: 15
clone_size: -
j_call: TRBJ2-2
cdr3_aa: CASSSQVFNTGELFF
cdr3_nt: TGTGCCAGCAGCTCACAGGTTTTCAACACCGGGGAGCTGTTTTTT

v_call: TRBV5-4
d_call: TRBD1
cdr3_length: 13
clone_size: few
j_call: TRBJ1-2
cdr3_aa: CASSLDRGYGYTF
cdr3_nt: TGTGCCAGCAGCCTGGACAGGGGCTATGGCTACACCTTC

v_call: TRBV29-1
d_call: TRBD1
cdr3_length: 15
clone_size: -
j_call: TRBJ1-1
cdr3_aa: CSVGDSLYMNTEAFF
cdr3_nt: TGCAGCGTGGGGGACAGCCTGTACATGAACACTGAAGCTTTCTTT

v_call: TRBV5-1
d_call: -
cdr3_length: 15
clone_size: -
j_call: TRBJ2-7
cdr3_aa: CASSLVDAGSYEQYF
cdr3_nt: TGCGCCAGCAGCTTGGTCGACGCGGGGTCCTACGAGCAGTACTTC

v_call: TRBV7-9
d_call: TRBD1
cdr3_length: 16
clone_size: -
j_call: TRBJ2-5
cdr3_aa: CASSPRQGRLRETQYF
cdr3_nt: TGTGCCAGCAGCCCTCGACAGGGGCGATTGAGGGAGACCCAGTACTTC

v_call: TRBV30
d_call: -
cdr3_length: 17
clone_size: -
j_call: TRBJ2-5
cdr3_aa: CAWSPGRYRAGPETQYF
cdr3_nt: TGTGCCTGGAGCCCCGGCCGGTACAGGGCGGGTCCAGAGACCCAGTACTTC

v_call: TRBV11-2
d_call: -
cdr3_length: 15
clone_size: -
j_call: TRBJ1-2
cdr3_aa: CASSRLMRSNYGYTF
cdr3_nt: TGTGCCAGCAGCCGTTTGATGAGATCTAACTATGGCTACACCTTC